The entry below describes one T cell receptor beta chain. This sample is part of a study of blood T cell repertoires in COVID-19. Across the whole study: Spain, Italy and the United States supplied samples that represented acute and convalescent COVID-19. T cells, B-cell-depleted T cells, or PBMCs provided the cDNA or gDNA that served as material.

Methods used by the authors: Amplification from reference gene primers served as the basis for estimated nucleated cell counts. The table came from immunoSEQ multiplex PCR; TCRdb's copy has only in-frame clones and leaves some out. V and J calls and clone size come straight from that table; D and trimming were deduced from the DNA. The sample holds 160,000 or so clones, roughly 87% seen once. CDR1 and CDR2 from the germline V gene are MGHRA and YSYEKL. The CDR3 contains 18 residues. Trimming left V 4 bases short and J 2 bases short, with 23 bases between. This TCR came from a woman aged 55-70 years who had recovered from COVID-19. The chain employs TRBV4-1 and TRBJ1-2; D possibly corresponds to TRBD1 (5 bases). Sequencing used peripheral blood. The CDR3 nucleotides read TGCGCCAGCAGCCGTCCTTGGGCAGGGCGAAGTGGGAACTATGGCTACACCTTC. It yields the protein CASSRPWAGRSGNYGYTF.